The clone carrying this TCR beta chain was detected many times. The germline V gene encodes CDR1 SQVTM and CDR2 ANQGSEA. The CDR3 sequence is 13 residues long. V was clipped by 1 base and J by 6 bases; unmatched bases: 2. These data originate in a study of spatial heterogeneity in lung cancer. On the study more broadly: Alpha-chain sequences were consistently detected in smaller numbers than beta-chain sequences. Every unique TCR and UMI combination, on average, appeared more than ten times in raw reads.

Each CDR3 protein is one row after TCRdb ran MiXCR on the 5' RACE reads. The sample has approximately 66,000 distinct CDR3 sequences; roughly 6.4% are singletons. Time point in this sample: sample taken at primary tumor resection. Sequencing covered unsorted whole RNA taken from tumor, nontumor lung or frozen PBMC. The rearrangement joins TRBV29-1 to TRBJ2-1; the match to TRBD1 covers 8 bases. The source of this sequence is a female donor with early-stage non-small cell lung cancer. Sequences were derived from PBMCs, sampled at surgery. CDR3 coding DNA: TGCAGCGTTGAAGGGGACAGGTCCAATGAGCAGTTCTTC. Encoded protein: CSVEGDRSNEQFF.